These T cell receptor beta chains were read from a single sample in a study of shared clonotypes between healthy human individuals. The method was immunoSEQ multiplex PCR; TCRdb's version includes in-frame clones alone and lacks a portion of them. The table shows about 2.4 million clones, with approximately 92% occurring only once. The material sequenced was naive CD4+ T cells sorted from blood. Source of these receptors: a man aged 18-30 years in good health. Each CDR3 is given with its conserved first and last residue. Each record gives: CDR3 protein, V gene, J gene, clone size. Not every row has a clone size; where given, it reads once, few, many or a size class.

CDR3aa: CASSYRVLSGNTIYF; v_gene: TRBV6-9; j_gene: TRBJ1-3; abundance: once
CDR3aa: CASSPRGEAQYF; v_gene: TRBV18; j_gene: TRBJ2-3; abundance: NA
CDR3aa: CASSVAGQGLYEQYF; v_gene: TRBV9; j_gene: TRBJ2-7; abundance: NA
CDR3aa: CASSQRVQSSYEQYF; v_gene: TRBV4-1; j_gene: TRBJ2-7; abundance: NA
CDR3aa: CASSLSSTSGIYEQFF; v_gene: TRBV7-2; j_gene: TRBJ2-1; abundance: NA
CDR3aa: CASSLRAAPYEQYF; v_gene: TRBV28; j_gene: TRBJ2-7; abundance: once
CDR3aa: CASSLVGLGGGIAPYEQYF; v_gene: TRBV5-1; j_gene: TRBJ2-7; abundance: NA
CDR3aa: CAWSVQPYYEQYF; v_gene: TRBV30; j_gene: TRBJ2-7; abundance: NA
CDR3aa: CAWSGDSPEQYF; v_gene: TRBV30; j_gene: TRBJ2-7; abundance: NA
CDR3aa: CASSEARGRIYGYTF; v_gene: TRBV2; j_gene: TRBJ1-2; abundance: NA